This T cell receptor beta chain was captured in a study of preoperative IRX-2 immunotherapy in early breast cancer. Treatment of the sample: preoperative locoregional IRX-2 cytokine immunotherapy. Patients received preoperative, locoregional IRX-2 cytokine immunotherapy in a phase Ib study. TCRdb's table, derived via immunoSEQ multiplex PCR, lists solely in-frame clones and lacks some. The sample carries 20,000 to 30,000 clones, about 81% recorded once. Germline-derived CDR1 and CDR2 are SGHNT and YENEEA. V was cut by 7 bases and J by 6 bases, with 18 bases left in between. This CDR3 has 14 amino acids.

This sample comprised lymph node tissue, obtained after IRX-2 immunotherapy. The chain carries TRBV11-3 and TRBJ1-1; a weak D match, TRBD1 (5 bases). The receptor's source is a human donor with breast cancer. The CDR3 spells CASIAGFGSAEAFF. Written as DNA, the CDR3 is TGTGCCAGCATCGCAGGGTTCGGGTCCGCTGAAGCTTTCTTT.